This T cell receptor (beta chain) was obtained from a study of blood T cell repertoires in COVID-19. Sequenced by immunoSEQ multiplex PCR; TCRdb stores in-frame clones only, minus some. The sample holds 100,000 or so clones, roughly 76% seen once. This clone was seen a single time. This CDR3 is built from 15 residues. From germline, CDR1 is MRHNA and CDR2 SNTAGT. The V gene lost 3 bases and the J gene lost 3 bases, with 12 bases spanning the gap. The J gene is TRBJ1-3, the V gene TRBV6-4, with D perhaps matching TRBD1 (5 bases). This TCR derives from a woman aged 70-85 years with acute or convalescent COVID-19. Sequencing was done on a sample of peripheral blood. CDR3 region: CASSEPGGDGNTIYF. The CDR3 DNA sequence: TGTGCCAGCAGTGAACCGGGAGGGGATGGAAACACCATATATTTT.